What follows describes a single TCR beta chain. This record belongs to a study of blood T cell repertoires in COVID-19. Profiled with immunoSEQ multiplex PCR; TCRdb holds only in-frame clones, not every one. The data hold around 140,000 clones, with 80% observed a single time. CDR3 length: 20 residues. From germline, CDR1 is SGHTA and CDR2 FQGTGA. With 0 bases clipped from V and 2 bases from J, the junction kept 19 bases outside the gene matches. The clonotype originates from a man between 70 and 80 years old who had recovered from COVID-19. The sequencing input was peripheral blood. The genes are TRBV7-3 and TRBJ2-7; 7 nucleotides agree with TRBD1. The CDR3 bases are TGTGCCAGCAGCTTAACGGGACGGCGACAGGGAGCGGCAGCGACCTACGAGCAGTACTTC. Its protein is CASSLTGRRQGAAATYEQYF. Full variable domain (rest looked up from reference TRBV7-3 and TRBJ2-7): GAGVSQTPSNKVTEKGKYVELRCDPISGHTALYWYRQSLGQGPEFLIYFQGTGAADDSGLPNDRFFAVRPEGSVSTLKIQRTERGDSAVYLCASSLTGRRQGAAATYEQYFGPGTRLTVT.